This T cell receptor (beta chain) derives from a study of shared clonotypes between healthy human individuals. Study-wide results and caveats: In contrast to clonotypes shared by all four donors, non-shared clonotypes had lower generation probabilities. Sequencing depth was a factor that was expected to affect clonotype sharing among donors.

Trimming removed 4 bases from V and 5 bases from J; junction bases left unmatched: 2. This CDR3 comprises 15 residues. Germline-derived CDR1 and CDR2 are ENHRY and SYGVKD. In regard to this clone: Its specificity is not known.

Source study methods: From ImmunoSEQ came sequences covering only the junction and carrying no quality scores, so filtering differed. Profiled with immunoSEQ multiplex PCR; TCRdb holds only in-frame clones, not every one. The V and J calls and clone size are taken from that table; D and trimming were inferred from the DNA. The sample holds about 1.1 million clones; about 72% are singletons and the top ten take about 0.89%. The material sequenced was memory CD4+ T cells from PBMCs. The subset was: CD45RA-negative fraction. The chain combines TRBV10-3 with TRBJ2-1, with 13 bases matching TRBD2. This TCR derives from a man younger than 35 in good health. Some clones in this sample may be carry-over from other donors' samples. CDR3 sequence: CAISGTSGGHNEQFF. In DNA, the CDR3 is TGTGCCATCAGTGGGACTAGCGGGGGTCACAATGAGCAGTTCTTC.